This T cell receptor beta chain emerged from a study of cytomegalovirus exposure and HLA in healthy donors. PCR was performed using 60 Vbeta and 13 Jbeta primers. TCRdb keeps only in-frame clones here, not all; method: immunoSEQ multiplex PCR. This table lists about 59,000 clones. CDR1 is SGHVS and CDR2 is FQNEAQ in the germline V gene. Trimming at V came to 0 bases and at J to 5 bases, leaving 4 bases not matched to a gene. The CDR3 contains 15 residues. This TCR was recovered from a man under 40 in good health and CMV-seropositive. The specimen sequenced was PBMCs. The gene calls are TRBV7-8 and TRBJ1-1; 9 bases fit TRBD1. CDR3 sequence (DNA): TGTGCCAGCAGCTTAGCGGGGACAGGGAGGACTGAAGCTTTCTTT. Its protein is CASSLAGTGRTEAFF.